The clone carrying this TCR beta chain was seen ten or more times. Its specificity is not known. This sample stems from a study of CD8 T cells in ankylosing spondylitis. Study-level findings and limits: In peripheral blood, disease-linked CD8+ clones occurred at relatively low frequencies. Reportedly, matched ankylosing spondylitis synovial fluid was significantly enriched for disease-linked clones.

TCR beta libraries were made by quantitative 5'-RACE with molecular barcodes. TCRdb re-analysed the 5' RACE reads in MiXCR, keeping a single row per CDR3 protein. The table records about 210,000 distinct CDR3 sequences, under 8.5% of them present only once. The TCR originated in a female donor with ankylosing spondylitis or in good health (not recorded which). Sequencing used blood, either unsorted or a sorted T cell fraction (not recorded which).

CDR3 loop: CSASVTLAKNIQYF. CDR3 DNA: TGCAGTGCTAGCGTGACACTAGCCAAAAACATTCAGTACTTC. The chain uses TRBV20-1 and TRBJ2-4; no clear D. The CDR3 sequence is 14 residues long. Looked up from germline, CDR1 is DFQATT and CDR2 is SNEGSKA (reference sequence). The V end was cut by 3 bases, the J end by 0 bases, with 9 bases between.